These 12 T cell receptor beta chains were all obtained from the same sample, sequenced in a study of blood T cell repertoires in COVID-19. Assay used: immunoSEQ multiplex PCR; TCRdb lists only in-frame clones, some missing. The repertoire holds over 250,000 clones, around 89% seen once, with under 15% in the top ten. Sequenced material: peripheral blood. These receptors originate from an older woman with acute or convalescent COVID-19.

This clone showed up just once. The chain carries TRBV28 and TRBJ2-3; possibly TRBD2 for D (6 bases). The V gene lost 5 bases and the J gene lost 0 bases, with 12 bases spanning the gap. The V gene's germline CDR1 is MDHEN and CDR2 SYDVKM. This CDR3 contains 15 residues. The CDR3 DNA reads as TGTGCCAGCAGTGGTGGGGGGACTAGCACAGATACGCAGTATTTT. Translation: CASSGGGTSTDTQYF.

The V call is TRBV18, the J call TRBJ2-5, with TRBD1 identical over 9 bases. Germline V gives CDR1 KGHSH, CDR2 LQKENI. The J segment lost 4 bases and the V segment lost 2 bases, leaving 5 bases of the junction unmatched. This CDR3 region has 15 residues. The CDR3, as DNA: TGTGCCAGCTCACCATTACAGGGGGCAGGAGAGACCCAGTACTTC. This translates into CASSPLQGAGETQYF.

This chain links TRBV27 with TRBJ2-1; D ambiguous. Trimming removed 6 bases from V and 10 bases from J, with 13 bases in between. The CDR3 is made up of 12 amino acids. Germline assignment: CDR1 MNHEY and CDR2 SMNVEV (reference sequence). In nucleotides, the CDR3 is TGTGCCAGCAGAACGTTGCGATTGGAGCAGTTCTTC. Encoded protein: CASRTLRLEQFF.

The rearrangement joins TRBV7-8 to TRBJ1-1; D may be TRBD1 (6 bases). Germline loops: CDR1 SGHVS, CDR2 FQNEAQ. The V and J ends lost 2 bases and 6 bases respectively, with 10 bases between them. This CDR3 is 13 amino acids long. The CDR3 loop reads CASSLNRAAEAFF. CDR3 DNA sequence: TGTGCCAGCAGCTTAAACAGGGCAGCTGAAGCTTTCTTT. The full variable domain, its missing parts supplied by reference TRBV7-8 and TRBJ1-1, is GAGVSQSPRYKVAKRGQDVALRCDPISGHVSLFWYQQALGQGPEFLTYFQNEAQLDKSGLPSDRFFAERPEGSVSTLKIQRTQQEDSAVYLCASSLNRAAEAFFGQGTRLTVV.

The chain links TRBV7-9 to TRBJ1-1; TRBD1 is a possible D gene (5 bases). This CDR3 region has 15 residues. CDR1 is SEHNR and CDR2 is FQNEAQ in the germline V gene (reference sequence). With 8 bases removed from V and 0 bases from J, the gap between germline ends came to 16 bases. The CDR3 DNA sequence: TGTGCCAGCGAGAAGACAGTTACACTGAACACTGAAGCTTTCTTT. This encodes CASEKTVTLNTEAFF.

The chain joins TRBV6-2 or TRBV6-3 to TRBJ2-5, with D possibly matching TRBD2 (6 bases). Germline V gives CDR1 MNHEY, CDR2 SVGEGT. V lost 2 bases and J lost 0, with 10 bases in between. This CDR3 is built from 15 residues. The DNA of the CDR3 is TGTGCCAGCAGTTACCCTTGGAGGGACCAAGAGACCCAGTACTTC. It yields the protein CASSYPWRDQETQYF.

The chain links TRBV18 to TRBJ1-3; possible D gene TRBD1, 6 bases. Trimming cost V 6 bases and J 1 base, with 19 bases left between them. The CDR3 totals 17 residues. Germline V lookup: CDR1 KGHSH, CDR2 LQKENI. The CDR3 sequence: CASSIDGQGRSGNTIYF. In DNA, the CDR3 is TGTGCCAGCTCCATCGACGGGCAGGGGAGATCTGGAAACACCATATATTTT.

The chain recombines TRBV27 with TRBJ1-4; D may be TRBD1 (5 bases). Germline assignment: CDR1 MNHEY and CDR2 SMNVEV (reference sequence). V gave up 6 bases and J gave up 6 bases, with 26 bases separating them. The CDR3 contains 18 residues. CDR3 sequence: CASSPPQPTGQGDEKLFF. The CDR3 region has the DNA TGTGCCAGCAGCCCACCCCAACCTACCGGGCAGGGTGATGAAAAACTGTTTTTT.

This clone was found a few times. The chain is built from TRBV18 and TRBJ1-6; 7 bases line up with TRBD1. Germline lookup yields CDR1 KGHSH and CDR2 LQKENI. The CDR3 length is 15 residues. V lost 3 bases and J lost 5; bases outside the gene matches: 4. CDR3 region: CASSPGTADNSPLHF. For the CDR3, the DNA is TGTGCCAGCTCACCTGGGACAGCGGATAATTCACCCCTCCACTTT.

DNA of the CDR3: TGCAGTGCCAGCACCAGGGACGAGCAGTACTTC. It translates to CSASTRDEQYF. The rearrangement links TRBV20-1 to TRBJ2-7; a possible D gene is TRBD1 (5 bases). The length of the CDR3 is 11 residues. The germline V gene has CDR1 DFQATT and CDR2 SNEGSKA (reference sequence). Trimming pared 6 bases from V and 5 bases from J, leaving 11 bases between.

The chain recombines TRBV19 with TRBJ2-5; D is perhaps TRBD1 (7 bases). Germline CDR1 and CDR2: LNHDA and SQIVND (reference sequence). V was shortened by 7 bases and J by 4 bases, with 16 bases between the two germline ends. The CDR3 length is 14 residues. Here the CDR3 DNA reads TGTGCCAGTACCCAGGGGGGTGGGCGAGAGACCCAGTACTTC. Translating it yields CASTQGGGRETQYF.

The chain employs TRBV28 and TRBJ1-5; D unclear. CDR1 MDHEN and CDR2 SYDVKM come from the germline V gene. The germline V and J ends were trimmed by 4 bases and 7 bases, with 11 bases remaining between them. The length of the CDR3 is 13 residues. CDR3 region: CASSSGGSQPQHF. The CDR3 DNA is TGTGCCAGCAGTTCCGGCGGGTCGCAGCCCCAGCATTTT. The variable domain in full, completed from reference TRBV28 and TRBJ1-5, reads DVKVTQSSRYLVKRTGEKVFLECVQDMDHENMFWYRQDPGLGLRLIYFSYDVKMKEKGDIPEGYSVSREKKERFSLILESASTNQTSMYLCASSSGGSQPQHFGDGTRLSIL.